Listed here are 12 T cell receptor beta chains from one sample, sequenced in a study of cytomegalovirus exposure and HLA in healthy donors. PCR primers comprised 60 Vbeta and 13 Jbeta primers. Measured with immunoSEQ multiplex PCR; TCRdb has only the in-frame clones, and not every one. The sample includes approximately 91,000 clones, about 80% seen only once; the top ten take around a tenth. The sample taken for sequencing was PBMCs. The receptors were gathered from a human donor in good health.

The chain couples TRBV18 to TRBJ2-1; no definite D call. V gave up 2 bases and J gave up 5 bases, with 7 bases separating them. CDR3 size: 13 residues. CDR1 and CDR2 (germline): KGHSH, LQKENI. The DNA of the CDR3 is TGTGCCAGCTCACCAAATGGCAACAATGAGCAGTTCTTC. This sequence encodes CASSPNGNNEQFF. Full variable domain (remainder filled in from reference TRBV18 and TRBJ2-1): NAGVMQNPRHLVRRRGQEARLRCSPMKGHSHVYWYRQLPEEGLKFMVYLQKENIIDESGMPKERFSAEFPKEGPSILRIQQVVRGDSAAYFCASSPNGNNEQFFGPGTRLTVL.

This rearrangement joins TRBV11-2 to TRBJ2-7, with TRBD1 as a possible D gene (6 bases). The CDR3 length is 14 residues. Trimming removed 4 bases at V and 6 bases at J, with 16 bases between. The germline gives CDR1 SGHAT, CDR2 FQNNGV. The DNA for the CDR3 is TGTGCCAGCAGCTCGGCGACAGGTTCCGGCGAGCAGTACTTC. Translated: CASSSATGSGEQYF.

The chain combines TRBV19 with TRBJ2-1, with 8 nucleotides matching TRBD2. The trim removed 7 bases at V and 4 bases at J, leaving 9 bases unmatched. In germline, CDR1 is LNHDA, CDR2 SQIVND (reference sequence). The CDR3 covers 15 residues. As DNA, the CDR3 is TGTGCCAGTAAGCCTCTAGCGGGTCAATACAATGAGCAGTTCTTC. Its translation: CASKPLAGQYNEQFF.

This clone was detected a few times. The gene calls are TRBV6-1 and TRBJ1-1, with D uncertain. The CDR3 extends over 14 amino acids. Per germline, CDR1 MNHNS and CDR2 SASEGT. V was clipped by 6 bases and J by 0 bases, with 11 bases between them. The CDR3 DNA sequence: TGTGCCAGCAGGATAGTGAGGATGAACACTGAAGCTTTCTTT. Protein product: CASRIVRMNTEAFF.

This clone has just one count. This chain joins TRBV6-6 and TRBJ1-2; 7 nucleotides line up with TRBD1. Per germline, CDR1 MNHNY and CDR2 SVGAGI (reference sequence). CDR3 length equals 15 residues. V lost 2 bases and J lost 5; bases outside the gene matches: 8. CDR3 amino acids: CASSYPPGQSYGYTF. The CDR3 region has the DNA TGTGCCAGCAGTTACCCTCCGGGACAGTCGTATGGCTACACCTTC.

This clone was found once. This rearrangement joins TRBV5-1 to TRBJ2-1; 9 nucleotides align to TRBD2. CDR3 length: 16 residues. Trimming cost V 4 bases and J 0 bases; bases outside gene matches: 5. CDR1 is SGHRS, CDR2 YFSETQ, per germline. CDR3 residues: CASSRGLASSYNEQFF. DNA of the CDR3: TGCGCCAGCAGCAGGGGACTAGCTAGCTCCTACAATGAGCAGTTCTTC. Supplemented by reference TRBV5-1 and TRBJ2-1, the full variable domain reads KAGVTQTPRYLIKTRGQQVTLSCSPISGHRSVSWYQQTPGQGLQFLFEYFSETQRNKGNFPGRFSGRQFSNSRSEMNVSTLELGDSALYLCASSRGLASSYNEQFFGPGTRLTVL.

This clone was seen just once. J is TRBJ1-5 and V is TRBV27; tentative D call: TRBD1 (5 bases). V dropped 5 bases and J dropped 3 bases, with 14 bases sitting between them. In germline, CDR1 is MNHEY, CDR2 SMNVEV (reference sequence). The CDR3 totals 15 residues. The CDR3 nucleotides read TGTGCCAGCAGTCAACATCAGGGTCCCAATCAGCCCCAGCATTTT. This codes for CASSQHQGPNQPQHF.

CDR3 coding DNA: TGTGCCAGCAGTTTACTGAGCGGGAGGGCCGGGGAGCAGTTCTTC. It specifies CASSLLSGRAGEQFF. The chain combines TRBV28 with TRBJ2-1; 10 positions match TRBD2. The germline gives CDR1 MDHEN, CDR2 SYDVKM. CDR3 size: 15 residues. V dropped 2 bases and J dropped 10; count of bases not matched to a gene: 8.

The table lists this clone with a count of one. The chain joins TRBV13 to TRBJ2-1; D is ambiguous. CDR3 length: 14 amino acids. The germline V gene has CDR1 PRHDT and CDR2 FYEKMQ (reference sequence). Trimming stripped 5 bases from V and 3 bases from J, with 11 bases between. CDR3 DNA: TGTGCCAGCAGCAGTCAGACAAGCTACAATGAGCAGTTCTTC. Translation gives CASSSQTSYNEQFF.

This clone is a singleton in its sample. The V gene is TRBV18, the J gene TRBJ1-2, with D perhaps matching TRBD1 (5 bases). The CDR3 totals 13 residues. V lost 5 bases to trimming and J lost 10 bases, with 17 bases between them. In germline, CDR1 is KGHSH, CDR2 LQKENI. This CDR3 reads CASSNDRGGSYTF. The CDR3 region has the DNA TGTGCCAGCTCAAACGACAGAGGAGGGTCCTACACCTTC.

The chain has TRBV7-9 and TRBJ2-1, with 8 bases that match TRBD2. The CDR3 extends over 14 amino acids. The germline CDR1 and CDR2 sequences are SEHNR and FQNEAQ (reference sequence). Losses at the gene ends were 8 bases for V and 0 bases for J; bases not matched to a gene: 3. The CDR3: CASAGTSSYNEQFF. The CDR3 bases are TGTGCCAGCGCCGGGACTAGCTCCTACAATGAGCAGTTCTTC.

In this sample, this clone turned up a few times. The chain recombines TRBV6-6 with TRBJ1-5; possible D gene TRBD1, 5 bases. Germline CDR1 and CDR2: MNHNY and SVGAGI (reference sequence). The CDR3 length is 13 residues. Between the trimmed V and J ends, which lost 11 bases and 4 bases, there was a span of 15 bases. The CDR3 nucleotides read TGTGCCGGTCAACCAGGGAAAAATCAGCCCCAGCATTTT. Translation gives CAGQPGKNQPQHF.